The following is a T cell receptor (beta chain) sequence with its context. The antigen remains undetermined. The data belong to a study of CD8 T cells in ankylosing spondylitis. Unmatched junction bases numbered 7, after V lost 0 bases and J lost 9 bases. This CDR3 spans 15 amino acids. Germline CDR1 DFQATT, CDR2 SNEGSKA (reference sequence). Study outcomes and limitations: Ankylosing spondylitis blood appeared to be characterized by a TCR beta motif of 7 to 9 highly homologous variants. Significant enrichment of disease-linked clones was reportedly seen in matched ankylosing spondylitis synovial fluid. The disease-linked clones had a CD8+ phenotype and low blood frequencies.

Making use of molecular barcodes, quantitative 5'-RACE generated TCR beta libraries. TCRdb processed the 5' RACE reads anew with MiXCR; each CDR3 protein has one entry. The sample has about 96,000 distinct CDR3 sequences; about 9% are singletons. The sequencing sample was made of blood, either unsorted or a sorted T cell fraction (not recorded which). The V and J genes are TRBV20-1 and TRBJ2-2, with TRBD2 identical over 10 bases. This receptor was obtained from a male donor with ankylosing spondylitis or in good health (not recorded which). The CDR3 DNA reads TGCAGTGCTAGAGATAAAAGCGGGGGGGCCCGGGAGCTGTTTTTT. It is translated as CSARDKSGGARELFF.